The entry below describes one T cell receptor (beta chain). Antigen specificity is unknown. The data belong to a study of cytomegalovirus exposure and HLA in healthy donors. Study-wide background: Earlier work reported about 110 million unique TCR beta sequences from approximately 180 million T cells. General observations from the study: The study recorded about 160 TCR beta chains that were cytomegalovirus-associated. A later analysis revealed that TCR association rates differed between HLA loci, peaking at DRB1 and bottoming out at HLA-C.

PCR was performed using 60 Vbeta and 13 Jbeta primers. TCRdb's copy holds only in-frame clones and misses some; the assay was immunoSEQ multiplex PCR. Its clone listing holds about 200,000 clones. CDR3 length: 12 residues. Germline V lookup: CDR1 SGHTA, CDR2 FQGNSA. Between the trimmed V and J ends, which lost 6 bases and 6 bases, there was a span of 8 bases. This clonotype was sampled from a boy aged 5-17 years in good health and CMV-seronegative. Sequenced sample: PBMCs. The J gene is TRBJ1-4, the V gene TRBV7-2; D unresolved. DNA of the CDR3: TGTGCCAGCAGGGGTGGAGATGAAAAACTGTTTTTT. Translation gives CASRGGDEKLFF. Looking up the rest from reference TRBV7-2 and TRBJ1-4 gives the full variable domain: GAGVSQSPSNKVTEKGKDVELRCDPISGHTALYWYRQSLGQGLEFLIYFQGNSAPDKSGLPSDRFSAERTGGSVSTLTIQRTQQEDSAVYLCASRGGDEKLFFGSGTQLSVL.